Below, 15 T cell receptor beta chains from the same sample are listed, as sequenced in a study of T cell changes during pregnancy in multiple sclerosis (dated by TCRdb to between 2018 and 2021). The library was prepared using the immunoSEQ multiplex PCR assay. Entries here come from immuneACCESS through TCRdb and include only in-frame sequences with V and J called. Some clones fail to appear in such tables; in the studies checked, an unresolved V gene covers under half of the shortfall, and the cause of the remainder is unknown. The sample profile shows approximately 68,000 clones; roughly nine tenths of them were found once. The ten biggest clones cover roughly 0.7% of the sample. Here the sequenced sample was peripheral blood, taken in the third trimester of pregnancy. These receptors came from a female donor in good health, enrolled as a control in a pregnancy study.

The V and J genes are TRBV7-8 and TRBJ2-5, with 8 bases aligning to TRBD1. Trimming took 5 bases from V and 5 from J; bases not matched to a gene: 7. This CDR3 has 14 residues. From germline, CDR1 is SGHVS and CDR2 FQNEAQ. In DNA, the CDR3 is TGTGCCAGCAGCCTCGGGACAGGAAGGGAGACCCAGTACTTC. Its translation: CASSLGTGRETQYF. Looking up the rest from reference TRBV7-8 and TRBJ2-5 gives the full variable domain: GAGVSQSPRYKVAKRGQDVALRCDPISGHVSLFWYQQALGQGPEFLTYFQNEAQLDKSGLPSDRFFAERPEGSVSTLKIQRTQQEDSAVYLCASSLGTGRETQYFGPGTRLLVL.

The rearrangement joins TRBV11-2 to TRBJ1-2, with 9 bases fitting TRBD1. CDR1 SGHAT and CDR2 FQNNGV come from the germline V gene. The CDR3 runs to 15 residues. V trimming: 1 base; J trimming: 4 bases; junction bases outside the gene matches: 4. CDR3 protein: CASSLAGQGTYGYTF. The DNA for the CDR3 is TGTGCCAGCAGCTTAGCGGGACAGGGCACCTATGGCTACACCTTC.

This sequence joins TRBV11-2 and TRBJ1-6; D remains unclear. Trimming stripped 0 bases from V and 4 bases from J, with 10 bases between. The germline V gene encodes CDR1 SGHAT and CDR2 FQNNGV. The CDR3 runs to 16 residues. The CDR3 spells CASSLESTVYNSPLHF. CDR3 nucleotide sequence: TGTGCCAGCAGCTTAGAATCTACAGTATATAATTCACCCCTCCACTTT. Together with reference TRBV11-2 and TRBJ1-6, the CDR3 gives the full variable domain: EAGVAQSPRYKIIEKRQSVAFWCNPISGHATLYWYQQILGQGPKLLIQFQNNGVVDDSQLPKDRFSAERLKGVDSTLKIQPAKLEDSAVYLCASSLESTVYNSPLHFGNGTRLTVT.

This chain uses TRBV18 with TRBJ2-7; the D gene is possibly TRBD1 (5 bases). The germline V and J ends were trimmed by 3 bases and 3 bases, with 18 bases remaining between them. Germline CDR1 KGHSH, CDR2 LQKENI. The CDR3 runs 16 residues. DNA for the CDR3: TGTGCCAGCTCACCCTACATTGGACACCGGGTCTACGAGCAGTACTTC. Translated: CASSPYIGHRVYEQYF.

The rearrangement joins TRBV1 to TRBJ2-7; the table's D call of TRBD1 was not tested on the DNA. TRBV1 is listed as a pseudogene. This CDR3 has 13 residues. This chain's CDR3 is CTSSQNSSYEQYF. CDR3 DNA: TGCACCAGCAGCCAAAACAGCAGCTACGAGCAGTACTTC.

The chain is built from TRBV5-8 and TRBJ1-3, with D uncertain. Trimming cost V 4 bases and J 9 bases, with 17 bases left between them. Germline loops: CDR1 SGHTS, CDR2 YDEGEE. The CDR3 covers 14 residues. CDR3 amino acids: CASSHISGSSTIYF. As DNA, the CDR3 is TGTGCCAGCAGCCACATCTCGGGTTCAAGCACCATATATTTT.

The rearrangement joins TRBV18 to TRBJ2-2; 13 bases are shared with TRBD2. The length of the CDR3 is 18 residues. The germline V gene encodes CDR1 KGHSH and CDR2 LQKENI. The V segment lost 4 bases and the J segment 4 bases; nucleotides outside the gene matches: 9. CDR3 sequence reads: CASSLRLAGGSATGELFF. CDR3 bases: TGTGCCAGCTCACTACGACTAGCGGGGGGATCGGCCACCGGGGAGCTGTTTTTT.

V is TRBV5-4 and J is TRBJ1-2; TRBD1 agrees at 8 bases. In germline, CDR1 is SGHNT, CDR2 YYREEE (reference sequence). The CDR3 sequence is 13 residues long. J gave up 6 bases and V 1 base, and 2 bases lay outside the gene matches. CDR3 DNA: TGTGCCAGCAGCTTGTCAGGGGGCGATGGCTACACCTTC. Its translation: CASSLSGGDGYTF.

The V gene is TRBV6-6, the J gene TRBJ1-1; a possible D gene is TRBD1 (6 bases). CDR3 length: 16 amino acids. Germline CDR1 MNHNY, CDR2 SVGAGI (reference sequence). Trimming took 6 bases from V and 0 from J, leaving 17 bases between them. In DNA form, the CDR3 reads TGTGCCAGCAGAGCCCAGGGGAGGGGTTTGAACACTGAAGCTTTCTTT. It specifies CASRAQGRGLNTEAFF.

Of note for this clone: The same CDR3 arises from other DNA sequences in this sample as well. The chain's CDR3 is CASSQGTGDEKLFF. CDR3 in DNA: TGCGCCAGCAGCCAAGGGACAGGGGACGAAAAACTGTTTTTT. The chain employs TRBV4-1 and TRBJ1-4; 9 bases line up with TRBD1. Germline V gene data show CDR1 as MGHRA and CDR2 as YSYEKL. V was clipped by 1 base and J by 8 bases; unmatched bases: 2. There are 14 residues in the CDR3.

This clone was detected a few times. The chain employs TRBV2 and TRBJ2-2, with D tentatively TRBD2 (5 bases). V lost 5 bases, J lost 7 bases, and 20 bases lay in between. The germline CDR1 and CDR2 sequences are SNHLY and FYNNEI. This CDR3 comprises 16 residues. CDR3 DNA: TGTGCCAGCAGTTTTTACCCCTCGGAGGCCAACGGGGAGCTGTTTTTT. This sequence encodes CASSFYPSEANGELFF.

V gene TRBV16 combines with J gene TRBJ1-2; D is unresolved. The CDR3 is made up of 12 amino acids. Trimming cost V 2 bases and J 4 bases, with 5 bases left between them. From germline, CDR1 is KGHSY and CDR2 FQNENV. Here the CDR3 DNA reads TGTGCCAGCAGCCAAGGGCGCTATGGCTACACCTTC. As protein: CASSQGRYGYTF.

The chain employs TRBV7-2 and TRBJ1-5; 9 bases match TRBD1. Germline CDR1 is SGHTA and CDR2 is FQGNSA. The CDR3 spans 16 residues. With 1 base clipped from V and 6 bases from J, the junction kept 7 bases outside the gene matches. The CDR3 nucleotides read TGTGCCAGCAGCTTAGTCTCCGGGACAGGGTTTCAGCCCCAGCATTTT. Translating gives CASSLVSGTGFQPQHF.

The rearrangement joins TRBV7-2 to TRBJ2-5, with 8 bases fitting TRBD2. V dropped 1 base and J dropped 3; count of bases not matched to a gene: 4. This CDR3 has 15 residues. Germline-derived CDR1 and CDR2 are SGHTA and FQGNSA. The CDR3 reads CASSLVTSGKETQYF. As DNA, the CDR3 is TGTGCCAGCAGCTTAGTCACTAGCGGTAAAGAGACCCAGTACTTC.

V gene TRBV13 combines with J gene TRBJ1-5; no definite D call. V was clipped by 0 bases and J by 7 bases, with 4 bases between them. Germline V gene sequence: CDR1 PRHDT, CDR2 FYEKMQ (reference sequence). The CDR3 is 12 residues long. The CDR3 DNA is TGTGCCAGCAGCTTAGGCTCGCAGCCCCAGCATTTT. Amino acids: CASSLGSQPQHF.